Listed below are T cell receptor beta chains from one sample, sequenced in a study of regulatory T cells in long-lasting Graves disease. TCRdb ran MiXCR on the multiplex PCR reads and lists one entry per CDR3 protein. The sample gives 600,000 to 650,000 distinct CDR3 sequences, 15% to 20% of which show up once; around a sixth is in the top ten. These data were also filed under a second study, of T cells in Graves' hyperthyroidism and ophthalmopathy.

The specimen comprised peripheral blood mononuclear cells (PBMCs), sampled at new diagnosis, from a patient treated with antithyroid drugs. Every receptor here comes from a woman in her thirties with Graves disease. Each CDR3 is given with its conserved first and last residue. Fields, in order: D gene, V gene, J gene, clone size, CDR3 DNA, CDR3 protein. A D gene is named only where the DNA matches it firmly. Clone size is shown for a subset of rows, as once, few, many or a class of expanded clone.

d_gene: TRBD2
v_gene: TRBV28
j_gene: TRBJ2-3
abundance: many
CDR3nt: TGTGCCAGCAGTTCTAAGCGGGAGGGCACAGATACGCAGTATTTT
CDR3aa: CASSSKREGTDTQYF

d_gene: NA
v_gene: TRBV6-1
j_gene: TRBJ2-7
abundance: many
CDR3nt: TGTGCCAGCCATACGCCGGGGACATCAGCCTACGAGCAGTACTTC
CDR3aa: CASHTPGTSAYEQYF

d_gene: NA
v_gene: TRBV19
j_gene: TRBJ2-1
abundance: NA
CDR3nt: TGTGCCAGTAGTATGTGGGGAGGAAGGGTCAATGAGCAGTTCTTC
CDR3aa: CASSMWGGRVNEQFF

d_gene: TRBD2
v_gene: TRBV6-2/TRBV6-3
j_gene: TRBJ2-1
abundance: NA
CDR3nt: TGTGCCAGCAGGCCTTCCGCCCGGGGGGGATACAATGAGCAGTTCTTC
CDR3aa: CASRPSARGGYNEQFF

d_gene: NA
v_gene: TRBV7-9
j_gene: TRBJ2-7
abundance: NA
CDR3nt: TGTGCCAGCAGCTCGGCCCAGGGACACAACGAGCAGTACTTC
CDR3aa: CASSSAQGHNEQYF

d_gene: TRBD1
v_gene: TRBV20-1
j_gene: TRBJ1-2
abundance: many
CDR3nt: TGCAGTGCTAAGGGACAGGGAGGTGTGGGGGGCTACACCTTC
CDR3aa: CSAKGQGGVGGYTF

d_gene: NA
v_gene: TRBV24-1
j_gene: TRBJ1-1
abundance: many
CDR3nt: TGTGCCACCAGTGATCACCGGTTAGGCGGCACTGAAGCTTTCTTT
CDR3aa: CATSDHRLGGTEAFF

d_gene: NA
v_gene: TRBV30
j_gene: TRBJ1-3
abundance: NA
CDR3nt: TGTGCCTGGAGTGCACCGGGACGCCTCCTCTCTGGAAACACCATATATTTT
CDR3aa: CAWSAPGRLLSGNTIYF

d_gene: NA
v_gene: TRBV6-9
j_gene: TRBJ2-5
abundance: NA
CDR3nt: TGTGCCAGCAGTTACCCGACAGGTCAAGAGACCCAGTACTTC
CDR3aa: CASSYPTGQETQYF

d_gene: TRBD1
v_gene: TRBV10-3
j_gene: TRBJ1-3
abundance: few
CDR3nt: TGTGCCTCACACGCGGACAGGGGTAGCTCTGGAAACACCATATATTTT
CDR3aa: CASHADRGSSGNTIYF

d_gene: NA
v_gene: TRBV3-1
j_gene: TRBJ2-1
abundance: many
CDR3nt: TGTGCCAGCAGCCAAGTGACGCCCTCGGGGCAGTTCTTC
CDR3aa: CASSQVTPSGQFF

d_gene: TRBD1
v_gene: TRBV11-2
j_gene: TRBJ1-1
abundance: NA
CDR3nt: TGTGCCAGCAGCTTAGCACAGGGGGCTGAAGCTTTCTTT
CDR3aa: CASSLAQGAEAFF

d_gene: TRBD1
v_gene: TRBV28
j_gene: TRBJ1-4
abundance: many
CDR3nt: TGTGCCAGCAGTACGTCCCGGGACAGCAATGAAAAACTGTTTTTT
CDR3aa: CASSTSRDSNEKLFF

d_gene: NA
v_gene: TRBV2
j_gene: TRBJ2-3
abundance: many
CDR3nt: TGTGCCAGCAGTGGGGGTCCAGGTGCAGATACGCAGTATTTT
CDR3aa: CASSGGPGADTQYF

d_gene: NA
v_gene: TRBV7-2
j_gene: TRBJ2-3
abundance: many
CDR3nt: TGTGCCAGCAGCTTAGGATACGCCCCTAGCACAGATACGCAGTATTTT
CDR3aa: CASSLGYAPSTDTQYF

d_gene: NA
v_gene: TRBV25-1
j_gene: TRBJ2-1
abundance: few
CDR3nt: TGTGCCAGCCTCCTTGGTCATGAGCAGTTCTTC
CDR3aa: CASLLGHEQFF

d_gene: TRBD1
v_gene: TRBV20-1
j_gene: TRBJ1-1
abundance: many
CDR3nt: TGCAGTGCTAGAGATGGAGGGGGCGCAGGATCCACTGAAGCTTTCTTT
CDR3aa: CSARDGGGAGSTEAFF

d_gene: NA
v_gene: TRBV2
j_gene: TRBJ2-2
abundance: many
CDR3nt: TGTGCCAGCAGGGCAGAGCTCAACACCGGGGAGCTGTTTTTT
CDR3aa: CASRAELNTGELFF

d_gene: TRBD1
v_gene: TRBV2
j_gene: TRBJ1-6
abundance: few
CDR3nt: TGTGCCAGCAGTGCGGACAGGGTTAATTCACCCCTCCACTTT
CDR3aa: CASSADRVNSPLHF

d_gene: TRBD1
v_gene: TRBV12-3/TRBV12-4
j_gene: TRBJ1-5
abundance: many
CDR3nt: TGTGCCAGCACCACGGGACAGGGTTACCAGCCCCAGCATTTT
CDR3aa: CASTTGQGYQPQHF

d_gene: NA
v_gene: TRBV27
j_gene: TRBJ2-2
abundance: many
CDR3nt: TGTGCCAGCAGTTCCAGGAACACCGGGGAGCTGTTTTTT
CDR3aa: CASSSRNTGELFF

d_gene: TRBD1
v_gene: TRBV28
j_gene: TRBJ2-7
abundance: many
CDR3nt: TGTGCCAGCAGTGTAAAGGGGAGAAGGGGGCGCGCCAGCCGGGGCAACTACGAGCAGTACTTC
CDR3aa: CASSVKGRRGRASRGNYEQYF

d_gene: NA
v_gene: TRBV28
j_gene: TRBJ1-5
abundance: many
CDR3nt: TGTGCCGCCCGGGACACCCTTAGCAATCAGCCCCAGCATTTT
CDR3aa: CAARDTLSNQPQHF

d_gene: TRBD2
v_gene: TRBV29-1
j_gene: TRBJ2-1
abundance: many
CDR3nt: TGCAGCGAAAGAAGTATCAGCGGGACTGCCAATGAGCAGTTCTTC
CDR3aa: CSERSISGTANEQFF

d_gene: NA
v_gene: TRBV6-5
j_gene: TRBJ2-7
abundance: many
CDR3nt: TGTGCCAGCAGTTTCCGACCTGGTTCAACCTACGAGCAGTACTTC
CDR3aa: CASSFRPGSTYEQYF

d_gene: NA
v_gene: TRBV28
j_gene: TRBJ2-2
abundance: many
CDR3nt: TGTGCCAGCAGAACCGGCCCGGGCACCGGGGAGCTGTTTTTT
CDR3aa: CASRTGPGTGELFF

d_gene: TRBD2
v_gene: TRBV7-9
j_gene: TRBJ2-7
abundance: few
CDR3nt: TGTGCCAGCAGCTCCTGGCTAGCGGGAGATAGCTACGAGCAGTACTTC
CDR3aa: CASSSWLAGDSYEQYF

d_gene: NA
v_gene: TRBV7-2
j_gene: TRBJ2-7
abundance: few
CDR3nt: TGTGCCAGCAGACCCGGGCCCACCTACGAGCAGTACTTC
CDR3aa: CASRPGPTYEQYF

d_gene: TRBD2
v_gene: TRBV28
j_gene: TRBJ2-5
abundance: few
CDR3nt: TGTGCCAGCAGTCCCGCTATCGCGGGAGGGGAGAAGACCCAGTACTTC
CDR3aa: CASSPAIAGGEKTQYF

d_gene: NA
v_gene: TRBV6-2/TRBV6-3
j_gene: TRBJ1-5
abundance: many
CDR3nt: TGTGCCAGCAGCTGGGCAGGTACAGGGAATCAGCCCCAGCATTTT
CDR3aa: CASSWAGTGNQPQHF

d_gene: TRBD1
v_gene: TRBV20-1
j_gene: TRBJ1-4
abundance: many
CDR3nt: TGCAGTGCATTACAGGGGGCGAGAGAAAAACTGTTTTTT
CDR3aa: CSALQGAREKLFF

d_gene: NA
v_gene: TRBV30
j_gene: TRBJ1-5
abundance: few
CDR3nt: TGTGCCTGGAGTGTGGAAGGGCAGCCCCAGCATTTT
CDR3aa: CAWSVEGQPQHF

d_gene: TRBD1
v_gene: TRBV27
j_gene: TRBJ1-1
abundance: many
CDR3nt: TGTGCCAGCAGTTTCTCACAGGGGGCTGAAGCTTTCTTT
CDR3aa: CASSFSQGAEAFF

d_gene: TRBD2
v_gene: TRBV7-9
j_gene: TRBJ2-1
abundance: NA
CDR3nt: TGTGCCAGCAGCCTGACTAGCACTCATGAGCAGTTCTTC
CDR3aa: CASSLTSTHEQFF

d_gene: NA
v_gene: TRBV28
j_gene: TRBJ2-3
abundance: many
CDR3nt: TGTGCCAGCAGCTACAGCGGGTTAGATACGCAGTATTTT
CDR3aa: CASSYSGLDTQYF

d_gene: TRBD2
v_gene: TRBV2
j_gene: TRBJ2-7
abundance: many
CDR3nt: TGTGCCAGCAGTTCGGGACTAACCTACGAGCAGTACTTC
CDR3aa: CASSSGLTYEQYF

d_gene: TRBD2
v_gene: TRBV28
j_gene: TRBJ2-5
abundance: few
CDR3nt: TGTGCCAGCGCCCGGGGGGGGGGCTTACATGAAGAGACCCAGTACTTC
CDR3aa: CASARGGGLHEETQYF

d_gene: NA
v_gene: TRBV7-2
j_gene: TRBJ1-1
abundance: few
CDR3nt: TGTGCCAGCGGCCAAACGGGGCACATGAACACTGAAGCTTTCTTT
CDR3aa: CASGQTGHMNTEAFF

d_gene: NA
v_gene: TRBV28
j_gene: TRBJ2-7
abundance: NA
CDR3nt: TGTGCCAGCAGTTTACAGGTCAACTCCTACGAGCAGTACTTC
CDR3aa: CASSLQVNSYEQYF

d_gene: NA
v_gene: TRBV27
j_gene: TRBJ2-2
abundance: NA
CDR3nt: TGTGCCAGCAGTTACCTAGTAACCACCGGGGAGCTGTTTTTT
CDR3aa: CASSYLVTTGELFF

d_gene: NA
v_gene: TRBV12-3/TRBV12-4
j_gene: TRBJ2-7
abundance: many
CDR3nt: TGTGCCAGCAGTTTCGGGCAGGGACCCCCCTACGAGCAGTACTTC
CDR3aa: CASSFGQGPPYEQYF

d_gene: NA
v_gene: TRBV7-9
j_gene: TRBJ2-1
abundance: few
CDR3nt: TGTGCCAGCAGCCCAAAAATAGGGCGACGGGAGAACAATGAGCAGTTCTTC
CDR3aa: CASSPKIGRRENNEQFF

d_gene: NA
v_gene: TRBV28
j_gene: TRBJ1-6
abundance: many
CDR3nt: TGTGCCAGCAGTTTGTCAGCCTATAATTCACCCCTCCACTTT
CDR3aa: CASSLSAYNSPLHF

d_gene: NA
v_gene: TRBV14
j_gene: TRBJ1-1
abundance: NA
CDR3nt: TGTGCCAGCAGCCAACGACAGCTCACTGAAGCTTTCTTT
CDR3aa: CASSQRQLTEAFF

d_gene: TRBD1
v_gene: TRBV2
j_gene: TRBJ1-2
abundance: many
CDR3nt: TGTGCCAGCAGTTTATCGACAGGGGGCACCTATGGCTACACCTTC
CDR3aa: CASSLSTGGTYGYTF

d_gene: TRBD1
v_gene: TRBV5-6
j_gene: TRBJ1-4
abundance: many
CDR3nt: TGTGCCAGCAGCAAGAAGACAGGGTCGACTAATGAAAAACTGTTTTTT
CDR3aa: CASSKKTGSTNEKLFF

d_gene: NA
v_gene: TRBV6-5
j_gene: TRBJ1-5
abundance: many
CDR3nt: TGTGCCAGCAGTTGGGGGGTAGAACAGCCCCAGCATTTT
CDR3aa: CASSWGVEQPQHF

d_gene: TRBD1
v_gene: TRBV2
j_gene: TRBJ2-1
abundance: many
CDR3nt: TGTGCCAGCAGCCGGGGACAGGGGAGCTACAATGAGCAGTTCTTC
CDR3aa: CASSRGQGSYNEQFF